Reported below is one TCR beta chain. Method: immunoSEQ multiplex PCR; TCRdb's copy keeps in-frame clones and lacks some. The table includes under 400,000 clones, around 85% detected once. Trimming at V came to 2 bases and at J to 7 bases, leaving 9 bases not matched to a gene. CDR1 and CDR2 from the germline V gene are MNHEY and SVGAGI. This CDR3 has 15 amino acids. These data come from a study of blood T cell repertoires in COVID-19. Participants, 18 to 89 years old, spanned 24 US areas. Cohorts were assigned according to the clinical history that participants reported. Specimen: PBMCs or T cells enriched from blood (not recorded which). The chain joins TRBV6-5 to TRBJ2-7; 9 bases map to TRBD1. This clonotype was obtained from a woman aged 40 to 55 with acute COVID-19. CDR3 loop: CASSYTGTGMGEQYF. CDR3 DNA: TGTGCCAGCAGTTACACCGGGACAGGGATGGGGGAGCAGTACTTC.